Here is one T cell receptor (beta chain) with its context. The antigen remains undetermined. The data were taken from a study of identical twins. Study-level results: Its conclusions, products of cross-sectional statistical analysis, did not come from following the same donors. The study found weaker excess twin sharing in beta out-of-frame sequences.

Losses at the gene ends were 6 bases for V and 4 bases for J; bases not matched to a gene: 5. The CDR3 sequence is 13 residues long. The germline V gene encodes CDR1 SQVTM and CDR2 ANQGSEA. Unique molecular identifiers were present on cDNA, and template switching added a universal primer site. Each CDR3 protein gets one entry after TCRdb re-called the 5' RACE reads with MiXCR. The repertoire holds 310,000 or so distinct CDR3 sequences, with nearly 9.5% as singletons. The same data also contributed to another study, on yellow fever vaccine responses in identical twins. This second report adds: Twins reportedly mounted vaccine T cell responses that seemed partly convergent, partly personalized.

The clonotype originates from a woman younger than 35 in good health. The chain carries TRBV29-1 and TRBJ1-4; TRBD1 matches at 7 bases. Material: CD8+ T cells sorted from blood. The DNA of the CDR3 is TGCAGCGTAACGGGACAGCTTAATGAAAAACTGTTTTTT. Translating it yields CSVTGQLNEKLFF.